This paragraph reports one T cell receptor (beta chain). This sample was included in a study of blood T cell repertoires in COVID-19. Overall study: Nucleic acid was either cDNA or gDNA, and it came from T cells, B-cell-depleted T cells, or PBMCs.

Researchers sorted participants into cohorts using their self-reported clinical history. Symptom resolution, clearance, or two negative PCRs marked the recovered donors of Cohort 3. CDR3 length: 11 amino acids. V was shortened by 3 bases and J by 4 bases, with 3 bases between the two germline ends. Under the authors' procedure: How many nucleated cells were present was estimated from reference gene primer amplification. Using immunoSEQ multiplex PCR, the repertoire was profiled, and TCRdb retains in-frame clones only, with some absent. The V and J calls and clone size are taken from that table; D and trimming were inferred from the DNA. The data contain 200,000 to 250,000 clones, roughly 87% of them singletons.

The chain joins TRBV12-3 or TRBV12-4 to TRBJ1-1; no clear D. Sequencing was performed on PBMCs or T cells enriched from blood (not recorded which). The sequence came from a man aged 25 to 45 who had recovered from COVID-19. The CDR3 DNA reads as TGTGCCAGCAGTTTCTTCACTGAAGCTTTCTTT. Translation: CASSFFTEAFF.